Each of the 10 T cell receptor beta chains below was sequenced from the same sample in a study of T cell changes during pregnancy in multiple sclerosis. Profiled with immunoSEQ multiplex PCR; TCRdb holds only in-frame clones, not every one. Among approximately 49,000 clones listed, 80% to 95% were seen once. This specimen was peripheral blood, taken after pregnancy. All receptors derive from a female donor with multiple sclerosis, enrolled in a pregnancy study.

The chain recombines TRBV27 with TRBJ2-7; TRBD2 aligns across 8 bases. Germline assignment: CDR1 MNHEY and CDR2 SMNVEV (reference sequence). V lost 6 bases and J lost 2; bases outside the gene matches: 6. This CDR3 region has 14 residues. The CDR3 region is CASSQRTSPYEQYF. The CDR3 DNA reads TGTGCCAGCAGCCAGAGGACTAGCCCCTACGAGCAGTACTTC.

CDR3 coding DNA: TGTGCCAGCAGCTTAGAGCGGGGGGGCAAGGATACGCAGTATTTT. It translates to CASSLERGGKDTQYF. J is TRBJ2-3 and V is TRBV11-3; 9 nucleotides match TRBD2. The CDR3 covers 15 residues. Germline V gene lookup returns CDR1 SGHNT and CDR2 YENEEA. The trim removed 0 bases at V and 6 bases at J, leaving 4 bases unmatched.

This chain links TRBV5-4 with TRBJ1-3; TRBD1 might be the D (6 bases). V was cut by 10 bases and J by 2 bases, with 19 bases left in between. Germline CDR1 is SGHNT and CDR2 is YYREEE (reference sequence). The CDR3 is 15 amino acids. CDR3 sequence reads: CAYGGGQGPGNTIYF. CDR3 in DNA: TGTGCCTATGGGGGGGGGCAGGGCCCTGGAAACACCATATATTTT.

V usage is TRBV29-1 and J usage is TRBJ2-5; the D is unclear. The CDR3 is made up of 11 amino acids. Trimming took 1 base from V and 5 from J, leaving 5 bases between them. Germline V CDR1 and CDR2: SQVTM, ANQGSEA. The CDR3 here is CSVEGLETQYF. The CDR3 nucleotides are TGCAGCGTTGAAGGGCTGGAGACCCAGTACTTC.

V and J are TRBV19 and TRBJ2-2; 8 bases map to TRBD2. The CDR3 consists of 15 residues. Germline V gene sequence: CDR1 LNHDA, CDR2 SQIVND (reference sequence). With 5 bases clipped from V and 5 bases from J, the junction kept 7 bases outside the gene matches. The CDR3 protein is CASSLAGGYTGELFF. The CDR3 region has the DNA TGTGCCAGTAGTTTGGCGGGGGGCTATACCGGGGAGCTGTTTTTT.

This chain's CDR3 is CASSPEADLYEQYF. CDR3 DNA: TGTGCCAGCTCACCAGAAGCAGACTTATACGAGCAGTACTTC. The chain joins TRBV18 to TRBJ2-7; D is unresolved. The CDR3 extends over 14 amino acids. The V gene's germline CDR1 is KGHSH and CDR2 LQKENI. The ends were cut back, 2 bases at V and 4 bases at J, with 12 bases in the middle.

This chain links TRBV6-5 with TRBJ1-2; D unresolved. This CDR3 has 14 residues. The germline gives CDR1 MNHEY, CDR2 SVGAGI. Deletions cut 4 bases from V and 4 bases from J, with 13 bases between. The CDR3 protein is CASSSPSGTYGYTF. The CDR3 nucleotides are TGTGCCAGCAGTTCCCCGAGCGGAACCTATGGCTACACCTTC.

This clone was observed a few times. The V call is TRBV7-9, the J call TRBJ2-3; maybe TRBD2 (6 bases). The V gene's germline CDR1 is SEHNR and CDR2 FQNEAQ (reference sequence). The CDR3 consists of 19 residues. V shed 4 bases and J shed 0 bases, with 23 bases lying between them. Here the CDR3 reads CASSSPRDSYTASTDTQYF. The CDR3 DNA reads TGTGCCAGCAGCTCGCCCCGGGACTCCTATACGGCTAGCACAGATACGCAGTATTTT.

This clone appeared a single time. V usage is TRBV11-2 and J usage is TRBJ2-5, with TRBD1 matching over 10 bases. The J segment lost 1 base and the V segment lost 5 bases, leaving 10 bases of the junction unmatched. The CDR3 totals 17 residues. Germline V lookup: CDR1 SGHAT, CDR2 FQNNGV. The CDR3 region has the DNA TGTGCCAGCAGCACACTGGGACAGGGGAGACCCCAAGAGACCCAGTACTTC. Its translation is CASSTLGQGRPQETQYF.

The chain couples TRBV14 to TRBJ1-2; D possibly corresponds to TRBD1 (6 bases). V dropped 0 bases and J dropped 4 bases, with 9 bases sitting between them. This CDR3 is 14 amino acids long. CDR1 SGHDN and CDR2 FVKESK come from the germline V gene. CDR3 DNA: TGTGCCAGCAGCCAAGAGACAGGACTCTATGGCTACACCTTC. It encodes CASSQETGLYGYTF. The variable domain in full, with the rest retrieved from reference TRBV14 and TRBJ1-2, is EAGVTQFPSHSVIEKGQTVTLRCDPISGHDNLYWYRRVMGKEIKFLLHFVKESKQDESGMPNNRFLAERTGGTYSTLKVQPAELEDSGVYFCASSQETGLYGYTFGSGTRLTVV.